A selection of T cell receptor beta chains follows, all from one sample in a study of CXCR3-negative and CXCR3-positive naive CD8 T cells. TCRdb reprocessed the 5' RACE reads and keeps a single row for each CDR3 protein, giving no DNA. The sample yields about 48,000 distinct CDR3 sequences, of which the top ten take up around 16%. Sequenced sample: memory CD8+ T cells from blood. These receptors were taken from a human donor in good health. Some clones in this sample may be carry-over from other donors' samples. Each CDR3 is given with its conserved first and last residue. Each record gives: V gene, J gene, CDR3 protein.

TRBV14,TRBJ2-1,CASSQFFGTAGLSEQFF
TRBV20-1,TRBJ2-2,CSARLGQDFGELFF
TRBV3-1,TRBJ2-1,CASSQGSKQFF
TRBV29-1,TRBJ1-2,CSVEGGTGNNYGYTF
TRBV4-3,TRBJ2-6,CASSQDWGTGANVLTF
TRBV28,TRBJ2-7,CASTSGERAYEQYF
TRBV11-3,TRBJ2-7,CASSPPSGAEQYF
TRBV28,TRBJ1-1,CASRYGVGTEAFF
TRBV29-1,TRBJ2-7,CSVEDRTGAYEQYF
TRBV12-3/TRBV12-4,TRBJ2-3,CASSRDRGRTDTQYF
TRBV5-4,TRBJ2-1,CASSPDRGNEQFF
TRBV29-1,TRBJ2-1,CSVPAYNEQFF
TRBV11-2,TRBJ2-1,CASSLAGAHEQFF
TRBV7-6,TRBJ2-7,CASSFGTVYEQYF
TRBV28,TRBJ1-2,CASSFGRLNGYTF
TRBV11-3,TRBJ2-7,CASSLPDRVYEQYF
TRBV7-6,TRBJ2-3,CASSMSGTDTQYF
TRBV4-1,TRBJ2-1,CASSQTPKRGGEDEQFF
TRBV23-1,TRBJ2-7,CASSQSLGTGPYEQYF
TRBV6-9,TRBJ1-6,CASTATLGALHF
TRBV4-1,TRBJ2-7,CASSQVLAEHYEQYF
TRBV5-1,TRBJ2-7,CASSRGRGMAYEQYF
TRBV29-1,TRBJ1-2,CSVEQGNGYTF
TRBV7-8,TRBJ2-7,CASSLKLGPLSYEQYF
TRBV4-1,TRBJ1-1,CASSQVIRLGTEAFF
TRBV4-1,TRBJ2-3,CASSHPGQGSGDTQYF
TRBV10-1,TRBJ2-1,CASSFTPGLGGIHEQFF
TRBV7-9,TRBJ2-1,CASSYGGRHNEQFF
TRBV5-6,TRBJ2-2,CASSLHPTENANTGELFF